This T cell receptor beta chain was documented in a study of blood T cell repertoires in COVID-19. For the study at large: Sources were T cells, B-cell-depleted T cells, or PBMCs; the material itself was cDNA or gDNA.

Only in-frame clones appear in the TCRdb table, and some are missing; sequencing was by immunoSEQ multiplex PCR. The sample contains hundreds of thousands of clones, approximately 80% of which appear only once. The CDR3 loop spans 16 amino acids. Looked up from germline, CDR1 is SGHDT and CDR2 is YYEEEE. The junction had 9 bases not matched to a gene; V was cut back by 4 bases and J by 4 bases. Sequencing input: peripheral blood. The sequence was obtained from a man aged 80 or over with acute or convalescent COVID-19. The rearrangement links TRBV5-6 to TRBJ2-2; 8 nucleotides agree with TRBD1. The CDR3 DNA sequence: TGTGCCAGCAGCAAGAACCAGGGGGCGAGCACCGGGGAGCTGTTTTTT. This codes for CASSKNQGASTGELFF.